The sequence of this T cell receptor (beta chain) was determined in a study of blood T cell repertoires in COVID-19. At the level of the study: The samples span acute and convalescent COVID-19 from the United States, Italy and Spain.

The method was immunoSEQ multiplex PCR; TCRdb's version includes in-frame clones alone and lacks a portion of them. The top ten clones hold about 2.5% of a sample with about 270,000 clones, more than 75% of them seen once. The V end lost 5 bases, the J end lost 0 bases, and 15 bases lay between the germline ends. CDR3 length equals 16 residues. Germline V gene lookup returns CDR1 SGHRS and CDR2 YFSETQ. The sample consisted of PBMCs or T cells enriched from blood (not recorded which). This rearrangement joins TRBV5-1 to TRBJ2-1, with TRBD2 as a possible D gene (7 bases). The receptor was derived from a woman between 35 and 50 years old with acute COVID-19. The CDR3: CASRGGTIGSYNEQFF. DNA of the CDR3: TGCGCCAGCAGGGGAGGGACAATTGGCTCCTACAATGAGCAGTTCTTC.